The 8 T cell receptor beta chains in this list originate from one sample, sequenced in a study of CD8+CD57+ T cells in acquired aplastic anemia. Genomic DNA provided the template from which TCR beta VDJ and CDR3 profiles were obtained. TCRdb re-derived calls from the reads in MiXCR, one entry per CDR3 protein. This table has approximately 270,000 distinct CDR3 sequences, around 60% appearing once. Input material: sorted CD4+, CD8+, or CD8+CD57+ T cells (not recorded which) from PBMCs. Receptor source: a human donor with severe aplastic anemia or a healthy control (not recorded which).

The chain combines TRBV7-8 with TRBJ2-7, with 10 bases identical to TRBD1. V lost 5 bases, J lost 3 bases, and 10 bases stayed unmatched. The germline gives CDR1 SGHVS, CDR2 FQNEAQ. The CDR3 spans 16 residues. The CDR3 nucleotides read TGTGCCAGCAGCCCAACCGGGACAGGGGCATACTACGAGCAGTACTTC. Translated, it gives CASSPTGTGAYYEQYF.

The chain recombines TRBV29-1 with TRBJ1-5; weak D call: TRBD1 (6 bases). CDR1 is SQVTM, CDR2 ANQGSEA, per germline. This CDR3 is built from 19 residues. V was shortened by 0 bases and J by 0 bases, with 21 bases between the two germline ends. The DNA for the CDR3 is TGCAGCGTTGAAGATGGAGGACAGCCGGTTATTTATAGCAATCAGCCCCAGCATTTT. It encodes CSVEDGGQPVIYSNQPQHF.

This chain uses TRBV7-3 with TRBJ2-1, with 10 bases aligning to TRBD2. V lost 2 bases, J lost 5 bases, and 6 bases stayed unmatched. Per the germline V gene, CDR1 is SGHTA and CDR2 is FQGTGA. The CDR3 totals 16 residues. The CDR3 spells CASSLGASGSHNEQFF. The CDR3 DNA reads as TGTGCCAGCAGCTTAGGGGCTAGCGGGAGCCACAATGAGCAGTTCTTC.

V is TRBV20-1 and J is TRBJ1-1; D gene ambiguous. The CDR3 has 14 residues. V lost 6 bases, J lost 0 bases, and 14 bases lay in between. Germline V gene lookup returns CDR1 DFQATT and CDR2 SNEGSKA (reference sequence). The CDR3 DNA follows: TGCAGTGCCAGCAGCTTAGTCGTGAACACTGAAGCTTTCTTT. It is translated as CSASSLVVNTEAFF.

This clonotype was seen at least ten times. Here the CDR3 reads CASRGRTGGSYEQYF. Here the CDR3 DNA reads TGTGCCAGCAGGGGTCGGACAGGGGGATCCTACGAGCAGTACTTC. V usage is TRBV6-5 and J usage is TRBJ2-7, with TRBD1 identical over 10 bases. CDR3 length: 15 amino acids. Germline-derived CDR1 and CDR2 are MNHEY and SVGAGI. After removal of 6 bases from V and 1 base from J, the junction contained 6 bases not matched to a gene.

The genes are TRBV20-1 and TRBJ2-3, with D possibly matching TRBD2 (6 bases). CDR1 and CDR2 (germline): DFQATT, SNEGSKA (reference sequence). This CDR3 has 12 residues. Trimming pared 3 bases from V and 7 bases from J, leaving 11 bases between. CDR3 in amino acids: CSASRGLNTQYF. The CDR3 bases are TGCAGTGCTAGCCGGGGACTCAATACGCAGTATTTT.

V and J are TRBV24-1 and TRBJ1-2; 7 nucleotides agree with TRBD1. Germline V gives CDR1 KGHDR, CDR2 SFDVKD. Trimming at V came to 4 bases and at J to 8 bases, leaving 6 bases not matched to a gene. The CDR3 has 13 residues. CDR3 amino acids: CATSERGRGGYTF. The CDR3 DNA follows: TGTGCCACCAGTGAGAGGGGGCGAGGAGGCTACACCTTC.

This clonotype appeared many times. The V and J genes are TRBV7-9 and TRBJ1-5; D gene unclear. Between the trimmed V and J ends, which lost 11 bases and 0 bases, there was a span of 20 bases. Looked up from germline, CDR1 is SEHNR and CDR2 is FQNEAQ (reference sequence). There are 16 residues in the CDR3. DNA for the CDR3: TGTGCCTTCAACCAGAGTCGAGGGATTAGCAATCAGCCCCAGCATTTT. Translation gives CAFNQSRGISNQPQHF.